This note documents a single T cell receptor (beta chain) sequence. This CDR3 spans 17 amino acids. Germline V gene sequence: CDR1 MNHEY, CDR2 SVGAGI. V lost 0 bases and J lost 3; bases outside the gene matches: 9. This specimen belongs to a study of identical twins. One entry per CDR3 protein, called by TCRdb with MiXCR from the 5' RACE reads. The repertoire includes roughly 480,000 distinct CDR3 sequences, roughly 24% of them detected once, and roughly 3% sits in the top ten. The same specimen was also included in a second study, on T cells expressing NK-cell markers. This second study notes: What remained unclear was the HCMV specificity of expanded NKG2C+ T cell clones.

Sequenced: CD4+ T cells sorted from blood. This receptor was obtained from a woman aged 18-29 years in good health. The chain joins TRBV6-5 to TRBJ2-7; 9 bases align to TRBD1. The DNA of the CDR3 is TGTGCCAGCAGTTACTCCCCGGGACAGGGTTTCGGCTACGAGCAGTACTTC. Translating gives CASSYSPGQGFGYEQYF.